Sequencing of this T cell receptor (beta chain) was carried out in a study of shared clonotypes between healthy human individuals (TCRdb year 2020). About the investigation overall: Two women and a few men aged 18 to 49 years were included in the cohort. For each donor, three plates each were used for CD4 naive and CD4 memory, two plates were used for CD8 naive, and one plate was used for CD8 memory. The study deeply sequenced blood TCR repertoires of several healthy adults to estimate repertoire size and the extent of clonotype sharing between individuals. To increase sequencing depth and limit assay-specific biases, different laboratories used diverse techniques to prepare libraries and sequence TCR repertoires. Per donor, leukapheresis produced somewhere between about 0.8 and 9 billion PBMCs.

TCR CDR3 regions were amplified from genomic DNA by multiplex PCR using the deep immunoSEQ assay. For each cell subset, the extracted genomic DNA was distributed evenly across all wells of several immunoSEQ 96-well plates, and each plate served as one replicate. Each replicate PCR for sorted subsets received 200 ng genomic DNA, equal to about 30,000 T cell genomes. The purified libraries were quantified using a Qubit 3.0 fluorometer, sized with a Bioanalyzer 2100, and then quantified again using the KAPA Library Quantification kit. A separate single-read 150-cycle Illumina NextSeq 550 flow cell was used to sequence each immunoSEQ 96-well plate. The original methods were these. Because the immunoSEQ output included only junctional sequences and no quality scores, the filtering could not be the same as the filtering used for full-length reads. To assign V/J genes and CDR3, sequences were annotated against IMGT germline references using PyIR, a Python wrapper for IgBLAST v1.9. Reads were removed for weak V/J assignments (E-value above 1e-6), missing CDR3, stop codons, out-of-frame junctions, or ambiguous translated residues. V3J clonotypes were defined as sequences sharing the same inferred V gene, J gene, and CDR3 amino acid sequence. The percentage overlap between two repertoires was calculated by dividing the number of shared unique clonotypes by the size of the smaller repertoire. Richness of each repertoire was evaluated using RTK rarefaction, the Chao1 estimator, and Recon v2.1 estimates of unobserved clonotypes. OLGA was used to compute generation probabilities for all TCRbeta clonotypes that the gDNA method yielded from four donors. TCRdb's version of the immuneACCESS table is confined to in-frame rearrangements and falls short of the full clone set. An unresolved V gene accounts for under half of the shortfall where checked; the remainder is of unknown origin. D and trimming were read from the DNA, whereas the V and J calls and clone size are those reported in that table. This sample gives 400,000 or so clones in total; 96% of them show up just once. The top ten clonotypes cover more than 0.3% of the sample.

Overall results and qualifications from the work: Incomplete sequencing was indicated by rarefaction of sorted-subset datasets, despite the large sequencing depth. When a few donors were compared, the shared fraction of clonotypes was about 5.5% for naive CD4, around 3.6% for naive CD8, 2.3% for memory CD4, and 0.35% to 0.4% for memory CD8. Based on pairwise subsampling, the degree of clonotype sharing among donors was expected to be affected by sequencing depth. Clonotypes shared by all four sorted-subset donors showed higher generation probabilities than non-shared clonotypes. The genetic and exposure-history diversity represented was limited by the small number of donors. Sampling was restricted to blood, and TCR repertoires in tissues likely differ from the TCR repertoires found in blood. Naive subsets generally had larger estimated clonotype richness than memory subsets did.

A remark on this clone: Its antigen remains unidentified. No much larger clone exists at a distance of one base, and base qualities are not known.

Donors were healthy HIV-negative adults with no recently reported acute infections or vaccinations. Every donor was a Caucasian adult living in Nashville, Tennessee, USA. The CD8 memory samples were a combination of magnetically selected CD45RO+ cells and CCR7-negative CD45RA+ effector memory (TemRA) cells. Blood was collected by leukapheresis, and PBMCs were isolated by Ficoll-Histopaque density gradient centrifugation and then cryopreserved in liquid nitrogen vapor phase. Purity and quantity of every magnetically sorted T cell population were checked by analytical flow cytometry. Genomic DNA was isolated from each sorted fraction and quantified by UV absorbance on a Nanodrop 2000c. CDR1 and CDR2 were assigned from the germline V gene (reference sequence) as LNHNV and YYDKDF. V ends up 0 bases short and J 8 bases short, with an unmatched junction base count of 6. The CDR3 sequence holds 16 residues, the cysteine and phenylalanine included. Here the CDR3 DNA is all that survives: 48 bases in frame from base 1.

The receptor was isolated from a man aged 25-40 years in good health. Sequencing was carried out using memory CD8+ T cells sorted from blood. This sample's cell subset or site label indicates: CD45RO+ cells pooled with CCR7-negative TemRA cells. The V gene is TRBV15 and the J gene is TRBJ2-1; 11 bases in between match TRBD2. CDR3 region: CATSRDRGLAVYEQFF. At the DNA level, the sequence is TGTGCCACCAGCAGAGATCGGGGACTAGCGGTATATGAGCAGTTCTTC.